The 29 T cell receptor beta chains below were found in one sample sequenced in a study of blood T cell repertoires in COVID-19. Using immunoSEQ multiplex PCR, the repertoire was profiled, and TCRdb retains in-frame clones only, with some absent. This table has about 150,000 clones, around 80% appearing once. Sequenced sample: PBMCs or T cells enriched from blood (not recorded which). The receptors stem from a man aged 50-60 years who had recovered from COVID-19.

The DNA for the CDR3 is TGTGCCAGCAGTTACGGGCGGAGGTCTAACTATGGCTACACCTTC. It encodes CASSYGRRSNYGYTF. This chain joins TRBV6-5 and TRBJ1-2; D not certain. The germline V and J ends were trimmed by 2 bases and 0 bases, with 10 bases remaining between them. The CDR3 is made up of 15 amino acids. Germline-derived CDR1 and CDR2 are MNHEY and SVGAGI.

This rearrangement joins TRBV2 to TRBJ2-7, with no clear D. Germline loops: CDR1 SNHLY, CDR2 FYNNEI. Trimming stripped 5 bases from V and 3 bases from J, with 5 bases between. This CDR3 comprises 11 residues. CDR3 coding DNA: TGTGCCAGCAGTTCCTTCTACGAGCAGTACTTC. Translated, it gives CASSSFYEQYF.

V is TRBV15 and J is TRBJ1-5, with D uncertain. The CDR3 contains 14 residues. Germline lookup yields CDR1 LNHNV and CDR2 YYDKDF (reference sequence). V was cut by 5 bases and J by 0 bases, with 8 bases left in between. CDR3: CATSSSYSNQPQHF. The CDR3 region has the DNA TGTGCCACCAGCTCCAGTTATAGCAATCAGCCCCAGCATTTT.

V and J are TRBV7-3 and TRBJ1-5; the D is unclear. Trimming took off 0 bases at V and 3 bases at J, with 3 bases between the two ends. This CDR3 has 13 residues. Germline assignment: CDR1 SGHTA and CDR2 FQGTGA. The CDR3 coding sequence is TGTGCCAGCAGCTTAACGGCCAATCAGCCCCAGCATTTT. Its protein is CASSLTANQPQHF. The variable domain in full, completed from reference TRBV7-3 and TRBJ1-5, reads GAGVSQTPSNKVTEKGKYVELRCDPISGHTALYWYRQSLGQGPEFLIYFQGTGAADDSGLPNDRFFAVRPEGSVSTLKIQRTERGDSAVYLCASSLTANQPQHFGDGTRLSIL.

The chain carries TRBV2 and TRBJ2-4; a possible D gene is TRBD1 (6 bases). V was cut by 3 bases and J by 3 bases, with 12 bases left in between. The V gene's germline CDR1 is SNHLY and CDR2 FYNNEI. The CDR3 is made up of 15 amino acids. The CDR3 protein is CASSDYRVVKNIQYF. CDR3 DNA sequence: TGTGCCAGCAGTGACTACAGGGTTGTCAAAAACATTCAGTACTTC.

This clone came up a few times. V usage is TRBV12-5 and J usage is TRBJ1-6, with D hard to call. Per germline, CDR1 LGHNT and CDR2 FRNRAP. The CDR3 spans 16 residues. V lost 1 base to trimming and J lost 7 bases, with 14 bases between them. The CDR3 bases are TGTGCTAGTGGTTTGGGTGAAAAGCCGGGGAATTCACCCCTCCACTTT. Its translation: CASGLGEKPGNSPLHF.

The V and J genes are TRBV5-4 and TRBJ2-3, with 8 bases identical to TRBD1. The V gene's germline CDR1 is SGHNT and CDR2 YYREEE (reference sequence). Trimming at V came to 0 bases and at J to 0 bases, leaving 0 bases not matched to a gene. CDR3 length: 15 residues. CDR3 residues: CASSLGDRSTDTQYF. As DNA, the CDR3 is TGTGCCAGCAGCTTGGGGGACAGGAGCACAGATACGCAGTATTTT. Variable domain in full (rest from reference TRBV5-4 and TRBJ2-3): ETGVTQSPTHLIKTRGQQVTLRCSSQSGHNTVSWYQQALGQGPQFIFQYYREEENGRGNFPPRFSGLQFPNYSSELNVNALELDDSALYLCASSLGDRSTDTQYFGPGTRLTVL.

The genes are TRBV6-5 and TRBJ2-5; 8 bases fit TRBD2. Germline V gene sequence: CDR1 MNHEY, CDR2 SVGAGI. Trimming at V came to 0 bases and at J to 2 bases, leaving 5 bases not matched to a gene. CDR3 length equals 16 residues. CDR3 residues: CASSYSGGGKQETQYF. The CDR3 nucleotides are TGTGCCAGCAGTTACTCCGGCGGGGGGAAGCAAGAGACCCAGTACTTC.

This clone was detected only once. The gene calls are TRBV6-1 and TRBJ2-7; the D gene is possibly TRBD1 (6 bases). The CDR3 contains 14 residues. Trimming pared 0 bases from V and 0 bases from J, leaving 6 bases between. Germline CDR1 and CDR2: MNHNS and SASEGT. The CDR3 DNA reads TGTGCCAGCAGTGAAGCAGGGGGCTCCTACGAGCAGTACTTC. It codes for CASSEAGGSYEQYF.

CDR3 residues: CASRPGQGIGNTIYF. The CDR3 DNA reads as TGCGCCAGCAGGCCGGGACAGGGGATCGGAAACACCATATATTTT. The chain couples TRBV5-1 to TRBJ1-3; 10 bases map to TRBD1. The CDR3 spans 15 residues. From germline, CDR1 is SGHRS and CDR2 YFSETQ. J lost 4 bases, V lost 5 bases, and 6 bases had no gene match.

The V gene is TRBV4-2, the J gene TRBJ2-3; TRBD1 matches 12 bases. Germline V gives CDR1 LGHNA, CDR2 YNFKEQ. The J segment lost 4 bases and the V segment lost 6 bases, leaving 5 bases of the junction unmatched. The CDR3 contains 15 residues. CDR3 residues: CASRRDRGRPDTQYF. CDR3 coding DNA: TGTGCCAGCAGACGGGACAGGGGGCGCCCAGATACGCAGTATTTT.

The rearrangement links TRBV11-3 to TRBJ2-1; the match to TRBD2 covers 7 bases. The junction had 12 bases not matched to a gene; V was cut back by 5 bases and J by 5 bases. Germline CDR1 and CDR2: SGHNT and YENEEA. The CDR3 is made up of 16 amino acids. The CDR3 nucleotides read TGTGCCAGCAGCCCCTTGGGGGGGACGGGTAACAATGAGCAGTTCTTC. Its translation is CASSPLGGTGNNEQFF.

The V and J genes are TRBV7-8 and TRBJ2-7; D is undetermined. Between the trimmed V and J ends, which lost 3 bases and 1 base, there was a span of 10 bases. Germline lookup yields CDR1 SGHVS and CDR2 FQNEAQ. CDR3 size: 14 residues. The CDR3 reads CASSLISSSYEQYF. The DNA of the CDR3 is TGTGCCAGCAGCTTGATTTCTAGTTCCTACGAGCAGTACTTC.

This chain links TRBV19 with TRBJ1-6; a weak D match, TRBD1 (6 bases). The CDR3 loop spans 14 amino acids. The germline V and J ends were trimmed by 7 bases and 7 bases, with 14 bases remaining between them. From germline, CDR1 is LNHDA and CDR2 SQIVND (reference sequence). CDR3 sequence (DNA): TGTGCCAGTAAAACACAGGGTCCCAATTCACCCCTCCACTTT. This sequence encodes CASKTQGPNSPLHF.

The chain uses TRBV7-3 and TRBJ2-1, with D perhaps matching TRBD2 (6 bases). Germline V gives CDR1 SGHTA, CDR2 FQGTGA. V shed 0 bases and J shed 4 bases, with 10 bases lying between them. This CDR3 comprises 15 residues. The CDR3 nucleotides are TGTGCCAGCAGCTTAACGGCGGGATCGTACAATGAGCAGTTCTTC. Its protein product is CASSLTAGSYNEQFF.

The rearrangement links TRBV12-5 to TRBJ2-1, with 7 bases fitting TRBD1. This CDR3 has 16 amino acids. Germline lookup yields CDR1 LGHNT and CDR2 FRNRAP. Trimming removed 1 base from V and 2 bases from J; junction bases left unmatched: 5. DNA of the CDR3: TGTGCTAGTGGTTTGGGAGGGGGCGGCCCCTACAATGAGCAGTTCTTC. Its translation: CASGLGGGGPYNEQFF.

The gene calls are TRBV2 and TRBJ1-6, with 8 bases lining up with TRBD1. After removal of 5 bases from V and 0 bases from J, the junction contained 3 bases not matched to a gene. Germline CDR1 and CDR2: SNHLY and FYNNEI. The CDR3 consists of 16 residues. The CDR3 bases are TGTGCCAGCAGTTCACAGGGGGGCTCCTATAATTCACCCCTCCACTTT. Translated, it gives CASSSQGGSYNSPLHF.

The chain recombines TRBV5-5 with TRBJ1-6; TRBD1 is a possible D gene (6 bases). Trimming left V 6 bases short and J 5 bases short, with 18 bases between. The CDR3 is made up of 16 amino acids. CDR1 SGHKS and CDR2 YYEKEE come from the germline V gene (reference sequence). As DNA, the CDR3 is TGTGCCAGCACCATCTGGGGGCCGGGAAATAATTCACCCCTCCACTTT. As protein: CASTIWGPGNNSPLHF.

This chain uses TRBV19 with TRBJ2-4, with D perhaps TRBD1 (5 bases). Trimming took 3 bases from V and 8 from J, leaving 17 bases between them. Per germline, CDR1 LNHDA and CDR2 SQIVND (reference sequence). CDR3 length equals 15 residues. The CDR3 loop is CASSILSRFRDIQYF. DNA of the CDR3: TGTGCCAGTAGTATCCTCTCCCGGTTCAGGGACATTCAGTACTTC.

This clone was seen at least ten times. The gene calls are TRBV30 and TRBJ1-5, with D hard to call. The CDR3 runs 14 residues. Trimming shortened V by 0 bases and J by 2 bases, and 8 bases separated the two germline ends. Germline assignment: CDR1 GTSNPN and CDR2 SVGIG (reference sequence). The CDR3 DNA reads TGTGCCTGGAGTGTATCCACAGGCAATCAGCCCCAGCATTTT. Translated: CAWSVSTGNQPQHF.

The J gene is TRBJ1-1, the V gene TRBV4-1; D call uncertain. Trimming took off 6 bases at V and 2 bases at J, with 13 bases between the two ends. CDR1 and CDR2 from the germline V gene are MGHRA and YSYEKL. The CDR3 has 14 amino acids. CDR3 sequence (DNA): TGCGCCAGCAGTTTTACTCAAGTAAACACTGAAGCTTTCTTT. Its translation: CASSFTQVNTEAFF.

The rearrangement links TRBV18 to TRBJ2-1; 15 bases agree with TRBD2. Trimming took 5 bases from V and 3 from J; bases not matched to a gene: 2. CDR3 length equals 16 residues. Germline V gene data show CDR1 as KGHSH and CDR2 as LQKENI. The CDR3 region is CASSGTSGGSYNEQFF. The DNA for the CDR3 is TGTGCCAGCTCAGGGACTAGCGGGGGGAGCTACAATGAGCAGTTCTTC. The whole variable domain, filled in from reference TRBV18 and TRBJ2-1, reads NAGVMQNPRHLVRRRGQEARLRCSPMKGHSHVYWYRQLPEEGLKFMVYLQKENIIDESGMPKERFSAEFPKEGPSILRIQQVVRGDSAAYFCASSGTSGGSYNEQFFGPGTRLTVL.

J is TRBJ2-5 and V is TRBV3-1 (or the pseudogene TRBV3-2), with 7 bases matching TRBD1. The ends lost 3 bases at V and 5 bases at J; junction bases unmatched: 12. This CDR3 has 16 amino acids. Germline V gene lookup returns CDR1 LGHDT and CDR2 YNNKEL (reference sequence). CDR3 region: CASSHSGTVSFETQYF. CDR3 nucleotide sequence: TGTGCCAGCAGCCATTCCGGGACAGTCTCTTTTGAGACCCAGTACTTC.

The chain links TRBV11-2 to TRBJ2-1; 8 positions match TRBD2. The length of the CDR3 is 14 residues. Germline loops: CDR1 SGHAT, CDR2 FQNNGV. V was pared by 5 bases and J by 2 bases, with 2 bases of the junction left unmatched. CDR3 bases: TGTGCCAGCAGCACTAGCGGCCCCTACAATGAGCAGTTCTTC. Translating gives CASSTSGPYNEQFF.

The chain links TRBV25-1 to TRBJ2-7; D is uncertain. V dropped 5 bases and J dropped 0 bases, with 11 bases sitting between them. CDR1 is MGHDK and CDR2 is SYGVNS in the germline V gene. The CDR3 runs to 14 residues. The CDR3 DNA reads TGTGCCAGCAGTCCTCGCACGAGCTCCTACGAGCAGTACTTC. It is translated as CASSPRTSSYEQYF.

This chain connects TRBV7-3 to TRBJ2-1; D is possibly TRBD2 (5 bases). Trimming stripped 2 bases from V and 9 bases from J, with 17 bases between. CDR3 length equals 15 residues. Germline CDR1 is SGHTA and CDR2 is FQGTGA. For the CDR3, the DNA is TGTGCCAGCAGCTTAGATTCTAGCCACCGAGGTGAGCAGTTCTTC. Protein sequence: CASSLDSSHRGEQFF.

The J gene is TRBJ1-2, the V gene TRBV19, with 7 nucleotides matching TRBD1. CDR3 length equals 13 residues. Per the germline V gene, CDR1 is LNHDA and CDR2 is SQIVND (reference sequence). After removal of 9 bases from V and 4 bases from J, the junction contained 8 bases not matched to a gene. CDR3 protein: CASLKWDSYGYTF. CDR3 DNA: TGTGCCAGCCTTAAGTGGGACAGCTATGGCTACACCTTC.

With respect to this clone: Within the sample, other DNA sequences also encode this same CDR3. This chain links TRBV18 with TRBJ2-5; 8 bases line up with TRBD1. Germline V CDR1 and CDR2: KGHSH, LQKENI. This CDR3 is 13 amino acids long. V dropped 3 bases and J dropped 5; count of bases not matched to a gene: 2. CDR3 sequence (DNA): TGTGCCAGCTCACCTCGACAGGGGGAGACCCAGTACTTC. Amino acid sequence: CASSPRQGETQYF.

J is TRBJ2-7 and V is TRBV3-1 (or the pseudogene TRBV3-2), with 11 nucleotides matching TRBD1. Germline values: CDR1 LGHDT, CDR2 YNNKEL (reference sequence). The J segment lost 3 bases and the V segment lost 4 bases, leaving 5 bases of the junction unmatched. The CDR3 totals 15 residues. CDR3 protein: CASSLPGQGGYEQYF. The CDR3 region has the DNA TGTGCCAGCAGCCTCCCGGGACAGGGGGGCTACGAGCAGTACTTC.